Shown below are 30 T cell receptor beta chains from a single sample sequenced in a study of Ad26.COV2.S vaccination and SARS-CoV-2 variants. Repertoires were generated with immunoSEQ multiplex PCR, while TCRdb's copy carries only in-frame clones and drops some. The sample includes 300,000 to 350,000 clones, around 85% of them seen just once. This sample's treatment: some 20 received Ad26.COV2.S at low or high dose, single or two shots; roughly 5 received placebo; per-sample allocation not given. Day 63 following the first vaccine or placebo injection was when the samples were taken. The input for sequencing was peripheral blood, taken in a trial of Ad26.COV2.S vaccine versus placebo. These receptors came from a person between 18 and 59 years old who received the Ad26.COV2.S COVID-19 vaccine or a placebo.

The rearrangement joins TRBV19 to TRBJ1-1; D is uncertain. Germline-derived CDR1 and CDR2 are LNHDA and SQIVND (reference sequence). V was cut by 7 bases and J by 1 base, with 13 bases left in between. The CDR3 spans 14 residues. CDR3 protein: CASTPLKENTEAFF. The CDR3 bases are TGTGCCAGTACCCCCCTGAAGGAGAACACTGAAGCTTTCTTT.

CDR3 in DNA: TGTGCCAGCTCTACGGACATGGGGCTTAATTCACCCCTCCACTTT. It encodes CASSTDMGLNSPLHF. The rearrangement uses TRBV18 and TRBJ1-6; TRBD1 is a possible D gene (5 bases). Trimming cost V 6 bases and J 6 bases, with 15 bases left between them. Per germline, CDR1 KGHSH and CDR2 LQKENI. The CDR3 totals 15 residues.

This clone has ten or more counts. The CDR3 DNA sequence: TGTGCCAGCAGCGTAGACAATATCCCCAATACGCAGTATTTT. Residues: CASSVDNIPNTQYF. This chain uses TRBV9 with TRBJ2-3, with D uncertain. Trimming removed 0 bases at V and 7 bases at J, with 12 bases between. The CDR3 is 14 amino acids. Germline V gives CDR1 SGDLS, CDR2 YYNGEE.

CDR3 coding DNA: TGTGCCAGTAGTGTGTCATTGAACACTGAAGCTTTCTTT. This gives the protein CASSVSLNTEAFF. This chain links TRBV19 with TRBJ1-1; D remains unclear. Germline assignment: CDR1 LNHDA and CDR2 SQIVND (reference sequence). Trimming removed 5 bases from V and 0 bases from J, with 7 bases in between. The CDR3 has 13 amino acids.

The chain links TRBV11-2 to TRBJ2-1; D ambiguous. CDR3 length equals 12 residues. Germline CDR1 reads SGHAT; CDR2 reads FQNNGV. The V end lost 3 bases, the J end lost 8 bases, and 8 bases lay between the germline ends. The CDR3 bases are TGTGCCAGCAGCTTTGTCCTCGATGAGCAGTTCTTC. Translated: CASSFVLDEQFF.

This clone was counted many times. The V call is TRBV28, the J call TRBJ2-7; possibly TRBD1 for D (5 bases). The germline V and J ends were trimmed by 6 bases and 6 bases, with 15 bases remaining between them. The length of the CDR3 is 13 residues. Germline V gives CDR1 MDHEN, CDR2 SYDVKM. CDR3 loop: CASRGRTRSEQYF. In DNA form, the CDR3 reads TGTGCCAGCAGGGGCCGGACACGATCCGAGCAGTACTTC.

This rearrangement joins TRBV30 to TRBJ1-2, with a possible D match to TRBD1 (5 bases). Germline CDR1 GTSNPN, CDR2 SVGIG (reference sequence). Trimming took off 3 bases at V and 5 bases at J, with 10 bases between the two ends. The CDR3 consists of 12 residues. CDR3 DNA sequence: TGTGCCTGGAGCGGTTCAGGGTATGGCTACACCTTC. As protein: CAWSGSGYGYTF.

The rearrangement links TRBV7-2 to TRBJ2-5; D might be TRBD1 or TRBD2, each matching 5 bases. The CDR3 is made up of 15 amino acids. The germline CDR1 and CDR2 sequences are SGHTA and FQGNSA. V lost 3 bases and J lost 4, with 15 bases in between. In DNA form, the CDR3 reads TGTGCCAGCAGCTTGTTGGGGTCTGGGGGAGAGACCCAGTACTTC. Translating gives CASSLLGSGGETQYF.

The CDR3 is CASTQGVGSPLHF. The CDR3 nucleotides read TGTGCCAGTACCCAGGGTGTGGGTTCACCCCTCCACTTT. The rearrangement links TRBV19 to TRBJ1-6; D might be TRBD1 (5 bases). The CDR3 is made up of 13 amino acids. V was shortened by 7 bases and J by 9 bases, with 13 bases between the two germline ends. The germline V gene has CDR1 LNHDA and CDR2 SQIVND (reference sequence).

V usage is TRBV6-5 and J usage is TRBJ1-2; a weak D match, TRBD1 (6 bases). Germline lookup yields CDR1 MNHEY and CDR2 SVGAGI. The CDR3 extends over 15 amino acids. V shed 6 bases and J shed 0 bases, with 14 bases lying between them. CDR3 amino acids: CASRQGGRANYGYTF. Here the CDR3 DNA reads TGTGCCAGCAGACAGGGTGGACGAGCTAACTATGGCTACACCTTC.

V gene TRBV27 combines with J gene TRBJ2-2; D is unclear. Trimming shortened V by 7 bases and J by 1 base, and 1 base separated the two germline ends. Germline V gives CDR1 MNHEY, CDR2 SMNVEV (reference sequence). This CDR3 has 11 residues. The CDR3 nucleotides read TGTGCCAGCAAGAACACCGGGGAGCTGTTTTTT. Translation gives CASKNTGELFF.

The chain combines TRBV29-1 with TRBJ2-7; D is unresolved. V gave up 4 bases and J gave up 0 bases, with 16 bases separating them. The CDR3 is 15 amino acids. The germline gives CDR1 SQVTM, CDR2 ANQGSEA. The CDR3 spells CSVVIGPNLSYEQYF. Here the CDR3 DNA reads TGCAGCGTTGTGATAGGTCCGAATCTCTCCTACGAGCAGTACTTC.

This chain joins TRBV12-3 or TRBV12-4 and TRBJ1-1; D may be TRBD1 (5 bases). V gave up 5 bases and J gave up 7 bases, with 11 bases separating them. The CDR3 extends over 12 amino acids. The chain's CDR3 is CASSRQNVEAFF. The CDR3 DNA reads as TGTGCCAGCAGTCGACAGAACGTTGAAGCTTTCTTT.

V is TRBV3-1 (or the pseudogene TRBV3-2) and J is TRBJ2-7; the match to TRBD2 covers 8 bases. CDR3 length equals 13 residues. V trimming: 5 bases; J trimming: 6 bases; junction bases outside the gene matches: 6. Germline assignment: CDR1 LGHDT and CDR2 YNNKEL (reference sequence). CDR3 protein: CASSKSGGPEQYF. DNA for the CDR3: TGTGCCAGCAGCAAGTCGGGGGGGCCCGAGCAGTACTTC.

The chain recombines TRBV5-8 with TRBJ2-3; 13 positions agree with TRBD2. With V trimmed by 3 bases and J by 3 bases, 4 bases remained unmatched. The CDR3 totals 16 residues. CDR1 is SGHTS and CDR2 is YDEGEE in the germline V gene. In nucleotides, the CDR3 is TGTGCCAGCAGCTCGACTAGCGGGGGGACTACAGATACGCAGTATTTT. This translates into CASSSTSGGTTDTQYF.

This clone appeared a few times. The chain is built from TRBV12-3 or TRBV12-4 and TRBJ2-2, with unresolved D. Trimming left V 5 bases short and J 5 bases short, with 9 bases between. This CDR3 spans 13 amino acids. The CDR3 loop is CASSKWATGELFF. DNA for the CDR3: TGTGCCAGCAGTAAATGGGCAACCGGGGAGCTGTTTTTT.

The chain carries TRBV28 and TRBJ2-7; D gene unclear. With 2 bases removed from V and 6 bases from J, the gap between germline ends came to 14 bases. Germline CDR1 MDHEN, CDR2 SYDVKM. The CDR3 has 14 residues. The CDR3 protein is CASSLTAQLSEQYF. The CDR3 DNA reads as TGTGCCAGCAGTTTAACCGCACAGCTATCCGAGCAGTACTTC.

The chain is built from TRBV5-6 and TRBJ2-5; D might be TRBD1 or TRBD2, each matching 5 bases. Between the trimmed V and J ends, which lost 4 bases and 5 bases, there was a span of 15 bases. The germline CDR1 and CDR2 sequences are SGHDT and YYEEEE. CDR3 size: 14 residues. The CDR3 DNA is TGTGCCAGCAGCCTTTCAGGGACGCGGGAGACCCAGTACTTC. Translation: CASSLSGTRETQYF.

The rearrangement joins TRBV6-5 to TRBJ2-7; D may be TRBD1 (5 bases). Trimming pared 2 bases from V and 3 bases from J, leaving 14 bases between. From germline, CDR1 is MNHEY and CDR2 SVGAGI. The CDR3 spans 15 residues. The CDR3: CASSYLGDQGYEQYF. The CDR3 DNA is TGTGCCAGCAGTTACCTCGGAGATCAGGGCTACGAGCAGTACTTC.

CDR3 amino acids: CAWSAPVVADTQYF. The CDR3 coding sequence is TGTGCCTGGAGTGCGCCGGTCGTAGCAGATACGCAGTATTTT. The gene calls are TRBV30 and TRBJ2-3; no firm D call. The V end lost 1 base, the J end lost 4 bases, and 12 bases lay between the germline ends. This CDR3 is 14 amino acids long. The germline gives CDR1 GTSNPN, CDR2 SVGIG (reference sequence).

The chain uses TRBV28 and TRBJ2-7; TRBD1 aligns across 10 bases. V shed 6 bases and J 3 bases; nucleotides not matched to a gene: 8. The CDR3 covers 15 residues. Germline CDR1 and CDR2: MDHEN and SYDVKM. CDR3 coding DNA: TGTGCCAGCAGACCCTGGACAGGGGGTGTCTACGAGCAGTACTTC. It codes for CASRPWTGGVYEQYF.

This chain uses TRBV20-1 with TRBJ2-7; no clear D gene. Germline V gene data show CDR1 as DFQATT and CDR2 as SNEGSKA (reference sequence). This CDR3 is built from 11 residues. With 5 bases removed from V and 4 bases from J, the gap between germline ends came to 9 bases. The CDR3 nucleotides are TGCAGTGCTGGACGATCTTACGAGCAGTACTTC. Its translation: CSAGRSYEQYF.

The chain is built from TRBV7-8 and TRBJ1-1, with TRBD1 matching over 7 bases. The CDR3 length is 16 residues. Looked up from germline, CDR1 is SGHVS and CDR2 is FQNEAQ. V lost 5 bases, J lost 7 bases, and 16 bases stayed unmatched. The CDR3 loop reads CASSRTGQLLRSEAFF. The DNA for the CDR3 is TGTGCCAGCAGCCGTACGGGACAGCTACTCCGGAGTGAAGCTTTCTTT.

The DNA for the CDR3 is TGTGCCACCAGTAACTCCGGGACCGGGCGGAATTCACCCCTCCACTTT. Amino acid sequence: CATSNSGTGRNSPLHF. The chain employs TRBV15 and TRBJ1-6; maybe TRBD1 (5 bases). This CDR3 region has 16 residues. The germline V and J ends were trimmed by 6 bases and 7 bases, with 19 bases remaining between them. CDR1 and CDR2 (germline): LNHNV, YYDKDF (reference sequence).

This clone was picked up a small number of times. V gene TRBV3-1 (or the pseudogene TRBV3-2) combines with J gene TRBJ2-1; D tentatively reads TRBD1 or TRBD2 (5 bases each). V lost 2 bases and J lost 5, with 10 bases in between. The V gene's germline CDR1 is LGHDT and CDR2 YNNKEL (reference sequence). The CDR3 runs 14 residues. The CDR3 bases are TGTGCCAGCAGCCAAAGGGGAGCTAACAATGAGCAGTTCTTC. Its translation is CASSQRGANNEQFF.

The genes are TRBV6-6 and TRBJ1-6, with TRBD1 matching over 8 bases. Unmatched junction bases numbered 8, after V lost 7 bases and J lost 9 bases. CDR3 size: 14 residues. Germline V gives CDR1 MNHNY, CDR2 SVGAGI (reference sequence). CDR3 loop: CASNPGQGFSPLHF. CDR3 in DNA: TGTGCCAGCAACCCAGGACAGGGATTTTCACCCCTCCACTTT.

The chain combines TRBV5-1 with TRBJ1-1; D gene uncertain. CDR3 length: 16 residues. V lost 2 bases to trimming and J lost 4 bases, with 18 bases between them. Germline V CDR1 and CDR2: SGHRS, YFSETQ. CDR3 amino acids: CASSFSAAIGSTEAFF. The DNA for the CDR3 is TGCGCCAGCAGCTTCTCCGCGGCAATCGGGAGCACTGAAGCTTTCTTT.

In this sample, this clone turned up once. The rearrangement links TRBV6-2 or TRBV6-3 to TRBJ2-7; 8 nucleotides match TRBD2. This CDR3 comprises 14 residues. J gave up 1 base and V 5 bases, and 4 bases lay outside the gene matches. From germline, CDR1 is MNHEY and CDR2 SVGEGT. The DNA of the CDR3 is TGTGCCAGCAGTATCCCGGGGGGGTCCTACGAGCAGTACTTC. This sequence encodes CASSIPGGSYEQYF.

V is TRBV25-1 and J is TRBJ2-7; D gene uncertain. The CDR3 sequence is 12 residues long. The germline V gene has CDR1 MGHDK and CDR2 SYGVNS. Trimming took off 2 bases at V and 2 bases at J, with 4 bases between the two ends. The CDR3: CASSEGAYEQYF. CDR3 in DNA: TGTGCCAGCAGTGAAGGGGCCTACGAGCAGTACTTC.

J is TRBJ1-2 and V is TRBV5-4, with D possibly matching TRBD1 (5 bases). Germline V CDR1 and CDR2: SGHNT, YYREEE (reference sequence). V lost 5 bases and J 4 bases, leaving 21 bases between the germline ends. CDR3 size: 16 residues. The CDR3 nucleotides are TGTGCCAGCAGTCCTGAGGTGGACACCGGAGTCTATGGCTACACCTTC. It yields the protein CASSPEVDTGVYGYTF.